The 16 T cell receptor beta chains given below trace back to one sample, sequenced in a study of T cells after yellow fever vaccination. From the 5' RACE reads, TCRdb called clonotypes with MiXCR, one entry per CDR3 protein. The sample has 40,000 to 50,000 distinct CDR3 sequences; about 6.3% are singletons. The sample here was PBMCs, either bulk or a sorted T-cell subset (CD4+, CD8+, memory, or dextramer-sorted; not recorded which), taken 45 days after the yellow fever booster vaccination. All receptors derive from a man aged 30-40 years who received the YFV17D yellow fever vaccine.

This clonotype came up many times. CDR3 protein: CSAGAETQYF. The CDR3 DNA reads as TGCAGCGCAGGGGCAGAGACCCAGTACTTC. J is TRBJ2-5 and V is TRBV29-1, with a tentative D call TRBD1 (6 bases). Trimming took 7 bases from V and 4 from J, leaving 7 bases between them. This CDR3 is 10 amino acids long. The V gene's germline CDR1 is SQVTM and CDR2 ANQGSEA.

In its sample, this clonotype was seen many times. This sequence joins TRBV20-1 and TRBJ2-7, with 9 bases that match TRBD2. Germline-derived CDR1 and CDR2 are DFQATT and SNEGSKA (reference sequence). Germline trimming cut 4 bases from V and 0 bases from J; bases unmatched to any gene: 10. The length of the CDR3 is 16 residues. The CDR3 spells CSAKPLRLAASYEQYF. CDR3 sequence (DNA): TGCAGTGCTAAGCCCCTGAGACTAGCGGCCTCCTACGAGCAGTACTTC.

This clonotype was seen ten or more times. The chain uses TRBV6-2 or TRBV6-3 and TRBJ1-1; D ambiguous. V lost 4 bases and J lost 10, with 10 bases in between. From germline, CDR1 is MNHEY and CDR2 SVGEGT. This CDR3 comprises 11 residues. The CDR3 DNA reads as TGTGCCAGCAGTTCCGGGCCCACAGCTTTCTTT. It codes for CASSSGPTAFF.

This clonotype showed up many times. The chain recombines TRBV19 with TRBJ2-3; D unresolved. V lost 7 bases, J lost 0 bases, and 11 bases lay in between. CDR1 LNHDA and CDR2 SQIVND come from the germline V gene (reference sequence). This CDR3 region has 14 residues. The DNA for the CDR3 is TGTGCCAGTAATCAGAGAGCTAGCACAGATACGCAGTATTTT. Translating it yields CASNQRASTDTQYF.

This clonotype was counted many times. V gene TRBV20-1 combines with J gene TRBJ2-2, with a possible D match to TRBD1 (8 bases). Trimming removed 7 bases at V and 5 bases at J, with 14 bases between. The CDR3 has 13 amino acids. Germline V gene data show CDR1 as DFQATT and CDR2 as SNEGSKA (reference sequence). In DNA, the CDR3 is TGCAGTGGTTACAGGGGGGGTACCGGGGAGCTGTTTTTT. Protein: CSGYRGGTGELFF.

This clonotype was counted many times. The J gene is TRBJ1-1, the V gene TRBV18; D is perhaps TRBD1 (5 bases). CDR3 length: 11 residues. Germline CDR1 is KGHSH and CDR2 is LQKENI. V lost 1 base and J lost 8, with 5 bases in between. CDR3 bases: TGTGCCAGCTCACCACAGGGGGAAGCTTTCTTT. This gives the protein CASSPQGEAFF.

This clonotype was counted ten times or more. This chain joins TRBV9 and TRBJ1-1; a possible D gene is TRBD1 (6 bases). From germline, CDR1 is SGDLS and CDR2 YYNGEE. V was trimmed by 3 bases and J by 1 base, leaving 10 bases between them. The CDR3 length is 14 residues. CDR3 coding DNA: TGTGCCAGCAGCGCAGGGGTGGCGAACACTGAAGCTTTCTTT. Its protein is CASSAGVANTEAFF.

A remark on this clonotype: This may be a read error: a much more frequent sequence differs by one nucleotide. The chain uses TRBV6-1 and TRBJ1-5; the match to TRBD1 covers 7 bases. V was pared by 6 bases and J by 7 bases, with 9 bases of the junction left unmatched. This CDR3 is 14 amino acids long. Germline values: CDR1 MNHNS, CDR2 SASEGT. CDR3 nucleotides: TGTGCCAGCAGCCGACAGGGCTTTAAGCAGCCCCAGCATTTT. Its translation: CASSRQGFKQPQHF.

This clonotype came up many times. The V call is TRBV25-1, the J call TRBJ1-6; 7 nucleotides agree with TRBD1. Germline CDR1 MGHDK, CDR2 SYGVNS. The CDR3 runs 15 residues. With V trimmed by 4 bases and J by 9 bases, 9 bases remained unmatched. The CDR3 loop is CASSARQGGFSPLHF. DNA for the CDR3: TGTGCCAGCAGTGCCCGACAGGGCGGATTTTCACCCCTCCACTTT.

This clonotype was counted a few times. The chain joins TRBV5-4 to TRBJ1-2, with D unclear. The CDR3 spans 12 residues. Germline CDR1 reads SGHNT; CDR2 reads YYREEE (reference sequence). The ends were cut back, 6 bases at V and 8 bases at J, with 14 bases in the middle. Written as DNA, the CDR3 is TGTGCCAGCACCGCTGGTTTTGGAGGCTACACCTTC. Translation gives CASTAGFGGYTF.

This clonotype has just a few counts. This chain uses TRBV4-1 with TRBJ1-1; D remains unclear. There are 15 residues in the CDR3. V shed 0 bases and J shed 1 base, with 9 bases lying between them. Germline lookup yields CDR1 MGHRA and CDR2 YSYEKL. The chain's CDR3 is CASSQDRVGNTEAFF. In DNA, the CDR3 is TGCGCCAGCAGCCAAGATAGGGTGGGGAACACTGAAGCTTTCTTT.

Many counts were recorded for this clonotype. The rearrangement links TRBV27 to TRBJ2-5; D might be TRBD2 (6 bases). Per the germline V gene, CDR1 is MNHEY and CDR2 is SMNVEV (reference sequence). CDR3 length equals 14 residues. The V gene lost 6 bases and the J gene lost 7 bases, with 18 bases spanning the gap. This CDR3 is CASSPGTRVGTQYF. The CDR3 DNA reads as TGTGCCAGCAGCCCCGGGACTCGAGTGGGGACCCAGTACTTC.

This clonotype was seen repeatedly, ten times or more. One end of the junction does not line up with germline, which may come from a read error. The chain carries TRBV7-2 and TRBJ2-5, with unresolved D. CDR3 length: 12 residues. CDR1 is SGHTA and CDR2 is FQGNSA in the germline V gene. The CDR3 DNA reads TGTTCCAGCAGCTCCATAGGGGAGACCCAGTACTTC. Translating gives CSSSSIGETQYF. Looking up the rest from reference TRBV7-2 and TRBJ2-5 gives the full variable domain: GAGVSQSPSNKVTEKGKDVELRCDPISGHTALYWYRQSLGQGLEFLIYFQGNSAPDKSGLPSDRFSAERTGGSVSTLTIQRTQQEDSAVYLCSSSSIGETQYFGPGTRLLVL.

Ten or more counts support this clonotype. The DNA is left out, because the CDR3 cannot be placed on it with certainty; the CDR3 is given as TCRdb lists it. This chain uses TRBV5-4 with TRBJ2-1; the table's TRBD1 call for D was not verified on the DNA. The germline V gene encodes CDR1 SGHNT and CDR2 YYREEE (reference sequence). The CDR3 spans 14 amino acids, including both terminal residues. CDR3 sequence reads: CASSVVGPGNEQFF.

This clonotype has ten or more counts. The chain employs TRBV3-1 and TRBJ2-7; possibly TRBD2 for D (6 bases). Germline-derived CDR1 and CDR2 are LGHDT and YNNKEL (reference sequence). V was pared by 4 bases and J by 9 bases, with 31 bases between. The CDR3 has 18 residues. The CDR3 sequence is CASSPTLSSARRLTRQYF. The CDR3 nucleotides are TGTGCCAGCAGCCCGACGCTGTCTAGCGCGAGGCGGCTGACTAGGCAGTACTTC.

This clonotype was counted ten times or more. This chain uses TRBV1 with TRBJ2-1; no check of the table's D call, TRBD2, against the DNA was made. TRBV1 corresponds to a pseudogene. The CDR3 sequence is 15 residues long. CDR3 region: CTSSQTSGIYNEQFF. DNA of the CDR3: TGCACCAGCAGCCAAACCAGCGGGATCTACAATGAGCAGTTCTTC.